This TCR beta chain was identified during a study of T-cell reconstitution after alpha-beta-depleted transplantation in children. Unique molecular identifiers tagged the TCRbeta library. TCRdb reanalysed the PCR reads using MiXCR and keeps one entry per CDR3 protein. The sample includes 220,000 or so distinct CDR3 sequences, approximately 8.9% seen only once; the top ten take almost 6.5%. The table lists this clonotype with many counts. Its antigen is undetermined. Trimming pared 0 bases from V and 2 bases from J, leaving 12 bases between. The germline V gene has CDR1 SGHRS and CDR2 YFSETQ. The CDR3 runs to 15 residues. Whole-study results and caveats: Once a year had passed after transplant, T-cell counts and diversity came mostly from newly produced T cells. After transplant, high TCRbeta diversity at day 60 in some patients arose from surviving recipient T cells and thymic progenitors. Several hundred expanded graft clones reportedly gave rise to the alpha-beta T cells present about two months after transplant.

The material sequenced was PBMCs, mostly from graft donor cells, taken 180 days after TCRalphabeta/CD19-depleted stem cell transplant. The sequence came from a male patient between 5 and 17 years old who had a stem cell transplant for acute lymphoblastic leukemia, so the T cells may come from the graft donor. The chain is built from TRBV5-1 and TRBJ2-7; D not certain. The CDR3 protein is CASSLATHGPYEQYF. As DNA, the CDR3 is TGCGCCAGCAGCTTGGCCACCCATGGACCCTACGAGCAGTACTTC. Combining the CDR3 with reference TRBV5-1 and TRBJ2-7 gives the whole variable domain KAGVTQTPRYLIKTRGQQVTLSCSPISGHRSVSWYQQTPGQGLQFLFEYFSETQRNKGNFPGRFSGRQFSNSRSEMNVSTLELGDSALYLCASSLATHGPYEQYFGPGTRLTVT.